This T cell receptor (beta chain) was captured by sequencing in a study of technical replicates of blood from several donors listed by TCRdb under 2017. Concerning this clone: The clone's antigen remains unknown. No qualities accompany the bases; no much larger clone lies one base away.

The library was obtained by the immunoSEQ multiplex PCR assay. Not all clones reach the TCRdb copy of this immuneACCESS table, which keeps in-frame sequences only. Checked studies attribute under half of the gap to unresolved V genes and leave the rest unexplained. The sample includes approximately 76,000 clones, with roughly 97% observed a single time. The ten largest clonotypes hold 0.18% of the sample. Trimming removed 4 bases from V and 7 bases from J; the gene matches leave 3 bases unexplained. The CDR3 has 13 amino acids, counting the end cysteine and phenylalanine. The entry retains the CDR3 DNA only, 39 bases that are in frame from base 1. The CDR1 and CDR2 encoded by the germline V gene are WSHSY and SAAADI.

The rearranged chain carries TRBV10-2 and TRBJ2-1; 8 bases in the middle match TRBD2. Material for sequencing was T cells isolated from PBMCs. The receptor was isolated from a human donor in good health. The nucleotides read TGCGCCAGCAGTGCGGGGGGGCAAAATGAGCAGTTCTTC. The resulting protein is CASSAGGQNEQFF.